Sequencing of this T cell receptor beta chain was carried out in a study of technical replicates of blood from a few donors. J was trimmed by 4 bases and V by 1 base; bases with no gene match: 10. The CDR3 sequence is 17 residues long. Germline lookup yields CDR1 SEHNR and CDR2 FQNEAQ (reference sequence). The table came from immunoSEQ multiplex PCR; TCRdb's copy has only in-frame clones and leaves some out. The profile covers more than 70,000 clones, with around 93% appearing a single time and roughly 0.23% taken by the ten largest. The sequence was collected from a human donor in good health. The rearrangement links TRBV7-9 to TRBJ1-5; 7 bases match TRBD1. The source material was T cells isolated from PBMCs. In DNA form, the CDR3 reads TGTGCCAGCAGCTTAGGACTCCGGCAGGGGGTAAATCAGCCCCAGCATTTT. Translating it yields CASSLGLRQGVNQPQHF.